The 9 T cell receptor beta chains below come from one sample, sequenced in a study of human T cells and chemical hapten exposure. TCRdb itself ran the RACE reads through MiXCR, one entry per CDR3 protein. Of 130,000 or so distinct CDR3 sequences in the sample, approximately 9.5% were seen once. The time point is: healthy volunteer bleed at 2 weeks. The starting material, unfractionated whole blood, was used for total RNA extraction. The specimen was whole blood. The receptors were sampled from a male donor in good health. Some clones in this sample may be carry-over from other donors' samples.

The table lists this clonotype with a few counts. The V call is TRBV6-5, the J call TRBJ1-5; D is uncertain. The CDR3 is 15 amino acids. Germline V gene data show CDR1 as MNHEY and CDR2 as SVGAGI. Trimming took 1 base from V and 0 from J, leaving 7 bases between them. CDR3 sequence: CASSYWADSNQPQHF. CDR3 coding DNA: TGTGCCAGCAGTTACTGGGCAGATAGCAATCAGCCCCAGCATTTT.

This clonotype has just a few counts. CDR3 amino acids: CASSPGQSYGYTF. CDR3 coding DNA: TGTGCCAGCAGCCCAGGACAGAGCTATGGCTACACCTTC. This chain connects TRBV12-3 or TRBV12-4 to TRBJ1-2; TRBD1 is a possible D gene (6 bases). The V end lost 6 bases, the J end lost 4 bases, and 12 bases lay between the germline ends. The CDR3 contains 13 residues.

This clonotype has at least ten counts. The V gene is TRBV6-2 or TRBV6-3, the J gene TRBJ2-2; either TRBD1 or TRBD2 may fit D (5 bases each). The CDR3 has 16 residues. CDR1 and CDR2 from the germline V gene are MNHEY and SVGEGT. The germline V and J ends were trimmed by 2 bases and 5 bases, with 15 bases remaining between them. CDR3 sequence: CASSYPQPGRTGELFF. The CDR3 DNA reads as TGTGCCAGCAGTTACCCCCAGCCAGGGAGAACCGGGGAGCTGTTTTTT.

The V and J genes are TRBV5-1 and TRBJ1-3; D not resolved. This CDR3 region has 15 residues. V was shortened by 1 base and J by 0 bases, with 8 bases between the two germline ends. Germline V gene sequence: CDR1 SGHRS, CDR2 YFSETQ. CDR3 DNA: TGCGCCAGCAGCTTGACAGCCGTCTCTGGAAACACCATATATTTT. This encodes CASSLTAVSGNTIYF.

This clonotype has at least ten counts. V usage is TRBV7-2 and J usage is TRBJ1-4; tentatively, D is TRBD1 (5 bases). The CDR3 totals 14 residues. V lost 5 bases and J lost 5, with 12 bases in between. Germline loops: CDR1 SGHTA, CDR2 FQGNSA. CDR3 sequence: CASSPRQNNEKLFF. CDR3 nucleotide sequence: TGTGCCAGCAGCCCCCGACAGAACAATGAAAAACTGTTTTTT. Full variable domain (remainder filled in from reference TRBV7-2 and TRBJ1-4): GAGVSQSPSNKVTEKGKDVELRCDPISGHTALYWYRQSLGQGLEFLIYFQGNSAPDKSGLPSDRFSAERTGGSVSTLTIQRTQQEDSAVYLCASSPRQNNEKLFFGSGTQLSVL.

This clonotype was seen many times. This chain links TRBV10-3 with TRBJ2-3; D uncertain. The V end was cut by 0 bases, the J end by 5 bases, with 18 bases between. This CDR3 contains 17 residues. CDR1 is ENHRY and CDR2 is SYGVKD in the germline V gene. CDR3 sequence: CAISESTIASFEDTQYF. DNA of the CDR3: TGTGCCATCAGTGAGTCGACCATAGCTAGTTTTGAAGATACGCAGTATTTT.

This clonotype has only a few counts. V gene TRBV12-3 or TRBV12-4 combines with J gene TRBJ1-2, with D possibly TRBD1 on 6 matching bases. Between the trimmed V and J ends, which lost 6 bases and 8 bases, there was a span of 16 bases. The CDR3 consists of 13 residues. The CDR3 loop is CASRREGVEGYTF. Here the CDR3 DNA reads TGTGCCAGCAGACGCGAGGGGGTGGAGGGCTACACCTTC.

This clonotype turned up a few times. This chain joins TRBV3-1 and TRBJ1-5; D possibly corresponds to TRBD1 (6 bases). CDR3 length: 14 amino acids. Germline loops: CDR1 LGHDT, CDR2 YNNKEL (reference sequence). V lost 4 bases, J lost 4 bases, and 11 bases lay in between. Written as DNA, the CDR3 is TGTGCCAGCAGCCCCTCCAGGGGAAATCAGCCCCAGCATTTT. Its translation: CASSPSRGNQPQHF.

This chain uses TRBV7-8 with TRBJ1-1; the D gene is possibly TRBD1 (6 bases). The germline V and J ends were trimmed by 5 bases and 3 bases, with 16 bases remaining between them. The length of the CDR3 is 15 residues. Germline CDR1 reads SGHVS; CDR2 reads FQNEAQ. DNA of the CDR3: TGTGCCAGCAGCCGAGGAGCAGGGGTCGACACTGAAGCTTTCTTT. It encodes CASSRGAGVDTEAFF.